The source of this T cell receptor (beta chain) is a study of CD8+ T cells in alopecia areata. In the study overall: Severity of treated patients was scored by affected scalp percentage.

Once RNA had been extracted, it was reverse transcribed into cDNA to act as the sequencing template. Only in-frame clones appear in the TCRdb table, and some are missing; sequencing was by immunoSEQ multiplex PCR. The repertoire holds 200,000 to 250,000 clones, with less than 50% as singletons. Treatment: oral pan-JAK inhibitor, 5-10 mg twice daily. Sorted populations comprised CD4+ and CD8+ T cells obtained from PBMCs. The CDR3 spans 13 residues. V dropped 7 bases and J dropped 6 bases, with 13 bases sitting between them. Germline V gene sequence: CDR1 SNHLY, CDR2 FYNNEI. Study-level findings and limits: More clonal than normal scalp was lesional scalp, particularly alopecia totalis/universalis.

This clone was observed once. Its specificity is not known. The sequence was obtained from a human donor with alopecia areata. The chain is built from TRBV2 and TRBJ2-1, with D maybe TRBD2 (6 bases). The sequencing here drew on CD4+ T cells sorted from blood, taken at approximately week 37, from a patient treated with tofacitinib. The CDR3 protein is CASNGRRFNEQFF. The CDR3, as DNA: TGTGCCAGCAACGGGAGACGGTTCAATGAGCAGTTCTTC.